A selection of T cell receptor beta chains follows, all from one sample in a study of T-cell reconstitution after alpha-beta-depleted transplantation in children. TCRdb ran MiXCR on the PCR reads and lists one entry per CDR3 protein. The sample consists of about 72,000 distinct CDR3 sequences, 6% to 8.5% of them appearing once. The specimen was PBMCs from the stem cell graft donor, collected from the stem cell graft. The receptor source for this set is a human donor who donated a stem cell graft to a child with acute lymphoblastic leukemia. CDR3s include the opening cysteine and the closing phenylalanine or tryptophan. A D gene is named only where the DNA matches it firmly. Clone size, where shown, is once, few, many, or a class for clones that have expanded.

DNA	CDR3	size	J	D	V
TGTGCCACCAGATTTGGCAGGGGTAACTATGGCTACACCTTC	CATRFGRGNYGYTF	many	TRBJ1-2	NA	TRBV15
TGCGCCAGCAGCCTGGGGGGGGTCGGCGAGCAGTACTTC	CASSLGGVGEQYF	NA	TRBJ2-7	TRBD2	TRBV4-3
TGTGCCAGTATCAACGGGGCCAATAGCAATCAGCCCCAGCATTTT	CASINGANSNQPQHF	NA	TRBJ1-5	NA	TRBV19
TGTGCCAGCAGTCCCGGGACCGCCGGTGAAAAACTGTTTTTT	CASSPGTAGEKLFF	many	TRBJ1-4	NA	TRBV6-1
TGTGCCAGCAGCTCTGGGTCAAACTCCTACAATGAGCAGTTCTTC	CASSSGSNSYNEQFF	NA	TRBJ2-1	NA	TRBV7-3
TGTGCCAGCGGAAGACCTAGCGGGGGAGAGACCCAGTACTTC	CASGRPSGGETQYF	many	TRBJ2-5	TRBD2	TRBV6-1
TGTGCCAGCAGCTTATTGCGGCATAAAGAAAATGAGCAGTTCTTC	CASSLLRHKENEQFF	many	TRBJ2-1	NA	TRBV7-9
TGTGCCAGCAGTTTTGGGGCCCCTGCGACCCAGTACTTC	CASSFGAPATQYF	few	TRBJ2-5	NA	TRBV28
TGCGCCAGCAGCAGTACAGTCTCGAACACTGAAGCTTTCTTT	CASSSTVSNTEAFF	many	TRBJ1-1	NA	TRBV5-1
TGTGCCAGCAGCTTAGGTTTCGCGAATGAGCAGTTCTTC	CASSLGFANEQFF	many	TRBJ2-1	NA	TRBV11-2
TGTGCCAGCAGCAAAGGCGGAGGGTTCTACGAGCAGTACTTC	CASSKGGGFYEQYF	many	TRBJ2-7	NA	TRBV7-3
TGCAGTGCTACCCCGGGGGGGGGGCAAAACATTCAGTACTTC	CSATPGGGQNIQYF	many	TRBJ2-4	TRBD2	TRBV20-1
TGTGCCACCAGTGATGCGGACAGGGATTACGAGCAGTACTTC	CATSDADRDYEQYF	many	TRBJ2-7	TRBD1	TRBV24-1
TGCAGCGTTGGCCACACCACAGATACGCAGTATTTT	CSVGHTTDTQYF	many	TRBJ2-3	NA	TRBV29-1
TGCAGTGCTAGAGATTCCGTGACAGGGAACTATGGCTACACCTTC	CSARDSVTGNYGYTF	many	TRBJ1-2	TRBD1	TRBV20-1
TGTGCCAGCAGTGCCCAGGGACAGAGCTCCTACGAGCAGTACTTC	CASSAQGQSSYEQYF	many	TRBJ2-7	TRBD1	TRBV25-1
TGTGCCACCAGCAGAGCGCGGGACAGCCCCTACGAGCAGTACTTC	CATSRARDSPYEQYF	many	TRBJ2-7	NA	TRBV15
TGTGCCAGCAGCCCCTTCAGCGGGGGGGCAAGGAATGAGCAGTTCTTC	CASSPFSGGARNEQFF	many	TRBJ2-1	TRBD2	TRBV9
TGCAGTGCTAGAAGTAGTAGTATAACCTACAATGAGCAGTTCTTC	CSARSSSITYNEQFF	many	TRBJ2-1	NA	TRBV20-1
TGTGCCAGCAGCCCATACAGGGGTGCCGAGCAGTACTTC	CASSPYRGAEQYF	many	TRBJ2-7	TRBD1	TRBV3-1
TGTGCCAGCAGCTTAGAACATACTACGGGACTGATCTACGAGCAGTACTTC	CASSLEHTTGLIYEQYF	many	TRBJ2-7	NA	TRBV11-3
TGTGCCAGCAGCGTAGCTGGGCTAGTCGCGCAGTATTTT	CASSVAGLVAQYF	many	TRBJ2-3	NA	TRBV9
TGCAGTGCTAGCCTCCGTCCCAATGAGCAGTTCTTC	CSASLRPNEQFF	few	TRBJ2-1	NA	TRBV20-1